This T cell receptor beta chain was profiled in a study of shared clonotypes between healthy human individuals (dated by TCRdb to 2020 to 2021). In the study overall: The cohort included three men and a couple of women between 18 and 49 years of age. For each donor, three plates each were used for CD4 naive and CD4 memory, two plates were used for CD8 naive, and one plate was used for CD8 memory. The study deeply sequenced blood TCR repertoires of about 5 healthy adults to estimate repertoire size and the extent of clonotype sharing between individuals. Libraries were prepared and TCR repertoires were sequenced by different laboratories using diverse techniques, in order to increase sequencing depth and limit assay-specific biases. Per donor, leukapheresis produced somewhere between about 0.9 and 10 billion PBMCs.

V is clipped by 3 bases and J by 6 bases, and the sequence between their germline boundaries is 8 bases long. The germline V gene encodes CDR1 SGHVS and CDR2 FQNEAQ. From the cysteine through the phenylalanine, the CDR3 covers 12 amino acids. Just CDR3 DNA is preserved here, 36 bases in frame from base 1. For the CD8 naive samples, CD45RO-negative cells were positively selected for CCR7, yielding a CD45RA+CCR7+ population from which TemRA cells were excluded. The donors were healthy, HIV-negative adults who had no recently reported acute infections or vaccinations. Every donor was a Caucasian adult living in Nashville, Tennessee, USA. Blood was collected by leukapheresis, and PBMCs were isolated by Ficoll-Histopaque density gradient centrifugation and then cryopreserved in liquid nitrogen vapor phase. Analytical flow cytometry was used to check the purity and quantity of every magnetically sorted T cell population. From each sorted fraction, genomic DNA was isolated and quantified by UV absorbance on a Nanodrop 2000c.

What the work shows at the level of the full study, not this receptor alone: Based on pairwise subsampling, the degree of clonotype sharing among donors was expected to be affected by sequencing depth. Sampling was restricted to blood, and TCR repertoires in tissues likely differ from the TCR repertoires found in blood. Compared with non-shared clonotypes, the clonotypes found in all four sorted-subset donors had higher generation probabilities. Estimated clonotype richness was generally larger for naive than for memory subsets. Incomplete sequencing was indicated by rarefaction of sorted-subset datasets, despite the large sequencing depth. Across a handful of donors, roughly 5.1% of naive CD4, approximately 3.5% of naive CD8, roughly 2.3% of memory CD4, and around 0.4% of memory CD8 clonotypes were shared. The small number of donors limited the genetic and exposure-history diversity represented.

Notes on this clone: Its antigen specificity is not known. Per-nucleotide qualities are absent, and no much larger clonotype sits a single base away.

TCR CDR3 regions were amplified from genomic DNA by multiplex PCR using the deep immunoSEQ assay. Extracted genomic DNA from each cell subset was spread evenly across all wells of several immunoSEQ 96-well plates, with each plate serving as a replicate. Each replicate PCR for sorted subsets received roughly 200 ng genomic DNA, equal to some 32,000 T cell genomes. The purified libraries were quantified using a Qubit 3.0 fluorometer, sized with a Bioanalyzer 2100, and then quantified again using the KAPA Library Quantification kit. Each immunoSEQ 96-well plate was sequenced on its own single-read 150-cycle Illumina NextSeq 550 flow cell. The paper's data handling went like this. Because the immunoSEQ output included only junctional sequences and no quality scores, the filtering could not be the same as the filtering used for full-length reads. To assign V/J genes and CDR3, sequences were annotated using PyIR, a Python wrapper for IgBLAST v1.9, with IMGT germline references. Reads were filtered out if the reads had weak V/J assignments (E-value above 1e-6), no CDR3, stop codons, out-of-frame junctions, or ambiguous translated residues. V3J clonotypes were defined by identical inferred V gene, J gene, and CDR3 amino acid sequence. The percentage overlap between two repertoires was calculated by dividing the number of shared unique clonotypes by the size of the smaller repertoire. RTK rarefaction, the Chao1 estimator, and Recon v2.1 estimates of unobserved clonotypes were used to assess repertoire richness. OLGA was used to compute generation probabilities for all TCRbeta clonotypes that the gDNA method yielded from a handful of donors. The source is immuneACCESS, and TCRdb retained only in-frame sequences with V and J called. Part of the clones is not carried over; for the studies checked, unresolved V genes explain less than half of this, and the remainder is unexplained. Clone size and the V and J calls come from that table; the DNA yielded D and trimming. The sample table holds about 580,000 clones, of which roughly 98% were seen once. The ten largest clones represent around 0.3% of the sample.

Source material: naive CD8+ T cells sorted from blood. In light of the paper, this sample's cell subset or site label describes: CD45RA+CCR7+. This clonotype was sampled from a man aged 25-45 years in good health. The V and J segments used are TRBV7-8 and TRBJ1-1; no D gene call is confident. The CDR3 corresponds to CASSLREPEAFF. At the DNA level, the sequence is TGTGCCAGCAGCTTGAGGGAACCTGAAGCTTTCTTT.